The 22 T cell receptor beta chains below were found in one sample sequenced in a study of T cells after yellow fever vaccination. TCRdb passed the 5' RACE reads through MiXCR, listing each CDR3 protein once. Among about 120,000 distinct CDR3 sequences, roughly 7.9% were seen once, and the ten largest hold roughly 2.8%. The sample was CD4+ T cells sorted from PBMCs, taken roughly seven weeks after the first yellow fever vaccination. The receptors here all came from a man aged 18 to 30 who received the YFV17D yellow fever vaccine.

This clonotype was seen repeatedly, ten times or more. The gene calls are TRBV20-1 and TRBJ2-5, with TRBD2 matching over 13 bases. The CDR3 totals 15 residues. From germline, CDR1 is DFQATT and CDR2 SNEGSKA (reference sequence). The trim removed 4 bases at V and 4 bases at J, leaving 6 bases unmatched. CDR3 DNA: TGCAGTGCTAAACCGGGACTAGCGGGGCTAGAGACCCAGTACTTC. Its translation: CSAKPGLAGLETQYF.

This clonotype was counted ten times or more. J is TRBJ2-2 and V is TRBV12-5; D unclear. This CDR3 has 14 residues. Germline assignment: CDR1 LGHNT and CDR2 FRNRAP. Between the trimmed V and J ends, which lost 0 bases and 5 bases, there was a span of 7 bases. CDR3 nucleotide sequence: TGTGCTAGTGGTTTGGTACCACAGACCGGGGAGCTGTTTTTT. It is translated as CASGLVPQTGELFF.

This clonotype was seen ten or more times. V gene TRBV11-2 combines with J gene TRBJ2-5; the D is unclear. CDR1 is SGHAT and CDR2 is FQNNGV in the germline V gene. This CDR3 is 13 amino acids long. Deletions cut 10 bases from V and 4 bases from J, with 16 bases between. CDR3 sequence (DNA): TGTGCCACCGGGCCCAGGTGGTCAGAGACCCAGTACTTC. This translates into CATGPRWSETQYF.

The gene calls are TRBV18 and TRBJ2-1; TRBD2 matches at 8 bases. V was pared by 2 bases and J by 10 bases, with 7 bases of the junction left unmatched. Germline assignment: CDR1 KGHSH and CDR2 LQKENI. There are 14 residues in the CDR3. The DNA for the CDR3 is TGTGCCAGCTCACCAGCTAATAGCGGGGCCGAGCAGTTCTTC. This encodes CASSPANSGAEQFF.

In this sample, this clonotype turned up many times. The chain recombines TRBV5-1 with TRBJ2-1; D gene unclear. Trimming removed 0 bases from V and 10 bases from J, with 14 bases in between. Per germline, CDR1 SGHRS and CDR2 YFSETQ. This CDR3 comprises 14 residues. CDR3 residues: CASSLGGTRREQFF. CDR3 nucleotide sequence: TGCGCCAGCAGCTTGGGGGGTACCAGGCGGGAGCAGTTCTTC. Supplemented by reference TRBV5-1 and TRBJ2-1, the full variable domain reads KAGVTQTPRYLIKTRGQQVTLSCSPISGHRSVSWYQQTPGQGLQFLFEYFSETQRNKGNFPGRFSGRQFSNSRSEMNVSTLELGDSALYLCASSLGGTRREQFFGPGTRLTVL.

This clonotype has only one observation. A clone one base away is much larger, so this may be a read error. The chain employs TRBV12-3 or TRBV12-4 and TRBJ1-3; D uncertain. This CDR3 spans 12 amino acids. Trimming stripped 8 bases from V and 6 bases from J, with 11 bases between. The CDR3 protein is CASDHEANTIYF. CDR3 DNA: TGTGCCAGCGATCATGAAGCAAACACCATATATTTT.

The chain has TRBV11-1 and TRBJ1-5; TRBD1 matches at 8 bases. V lost 0 bases to trimming and J lost 1 base; unmatched junction nucleotides: 8. From germline, CDR1 is SGHAT and CDR2 FQDESV (reference sequence). The length of the CDR3 is 18 residues. In DNA form, the CDR3 reads TGTGCCAGCAGCTTAGCGTTGCAGGGGGCTACAAGCAATCAGCCCCAGCATTTT. Encoded protein: CASSLALQGATSNQPQHF.

This clonotype was observed at least ten times. The chain couples TRBV12-3 or TRBV12-4 to TRBJ2-6; D is uncertain. This CDR3 has 15 residues. Trimming shortened V by 3 bases and J by 0 bases, and 6 bases separated the two germline ends. The CDR3 here is CASSLWGSGANVLTF. The CDR3 DNA reads TGTGCCAGCAGTTTGTGGGGCTCTGGGGCCAACGTCCTGACTTTC.

The J gene is TRBJ2-7, the V gene TRBV5-1, with D hard to call. Germline V lookup: CDR1 SGHRS, CDR2 YFSETQ. V was pared by 0 bases and J by 2 bases, with 15 bases between. The CDR3 has 16 amino acids. The CDR3 DNA is TGCGCCAGCAGCTTGGCGGCTTCCACCGCCGCCTACGAGCAGTACTTC. Protein product: CASSLAASTAAYEQYF.

This clonotype was recorded at least ten times. The chain combines TRBV5-1 with TRBJ1-3; unclear D gene. V shed 6 bases and J shed 0 bases, with 13 bases lying between them. CDR3 length: 15 amino acids. From germline, CDR1 is SGHRS and CDR2 YFSETQ. The CDR3 is CASTVGSSSGNTIYF. CDR3 nucleotides: TGCGCCAGCACCGTGGGGAGTAGCTCTGGAAACACCATATATTTT.

This clonotype was counted ten times or more. This chain links TRBV10-3 with TRBJ2-5, with D possibly being TRBD1 (6 bases). Per germline, CDR1 ENHRY and CDR2 SYGVKD. V dropped 6 bases and J dropped 1 base, with 12 bases sitting between them. CDR3 length equals 14 residues. This CDR3 is CAIRMTGPQETQYF. In nucleotides, the CDR3 is TGTGCCATCAGGATGACAGGTCCCCAAGAGACCCAGTACTTC.

This clonotype was counted at least ten times. V usage is TRBV3-1 and J usage is TRBJ1-1; no clear D. The CDR3 is 14 amino acids. Germline assignment: CDR1 LGHDT and CDR2 YNNKEL (reference sequence). The germline V and J ends were trimmed by 6 bases and 1 base, with 12 bases remaining between them. The CDR3 region is CASRGWVKNTEAFF. CDR3 coding DNA: TGTGCCAGCAGGGGATGGGTAAAGAACACTGAAGCTTTCTTT.

This clonotype was seen many times. This chain links TRBV12-3 or TRBV12-4 with TRBJ2-2; D gene ambiguous. V dropped 3 bases and J dropped 5 bases, with 7 bases sitting between them. The CDR3 runs to 13 residues. Here the CDR3 reads CASSFLQTGELFF. The CDR3 bases are TGTGCCAGCAGTTTTCTCCAGACCGGGGAGCTGTTTTTT.

Ten or more counts support this clonotype. The CDR3 loop reads CSASAGETEAFF. DNA of the CDR3: TGCAGTGCTAGCGCAGGGGAGACTGAAGCTTTCTTT. This chain connects TRBV20-1 to TRBJ1-1; tentative D call: TRBD1 (6 bases). The germline gives CDR1 DFQATT, CDR2 SNEGSKA (reference sequence). This CDR3 is built from 12 residues. The ends were cut back, 3 bases at V and 5 bases at J, with 10 bases in the middle.

This clonotype came up many times. V is TRBV27 and J is TRBJ1-2; the D gene is possibly TRBD1 (5 bases). There are 15 residues in the CDR3. CDR1 and CDR2 (germline): MNHEY, SMNVEV (reference sequence). V lost 0 bases to trimming and J lost 4 bases, with 12 bases between them. The CDR3 DNA is TGTGCCAGCAGTTTATCAGGGACCCCGGCCTATGGCTACACCTTC. Translating gives CASSLSGTPAYGYTF.

In its sample, this clonotype was seen many times. J is TRBJ2-2 and V is TRBV9; TRBD1 agrees at 8 bases. The CDR3 is 15 amino acids. The trim removed 4 bases at V and 3 bases at J, leaving 5 bases unmatched. Germline assignment: CDR1 SGDLS and CDR2 YYNGEE. CDR3 nucleotides: TGTGCCAGCAGCCCCTGGACAGGGCACACCGGGGAGCTGTTTTTT. Translating it yields CASSPWTGHTGELFF.

The sample holds many counts of this clonotype. This chain links TRBV18 with TRBJ2-1; TRBD1 matches 8 bases. Germline V gene data show CDR1 as KGHSH and CDR2 as LQKENI. With V trimmed by 6 bases and J by 5 bases, 9 bases remained unmatched. The CDR3 has 15 residues. CDR3 protein: CASSPGTGGNNEQFF. In DNA form, the CDR3 reads TGTGCCAGCTCCCCCGGGACAGGCGGCAACAATGAGCAGTTCTTC.

This clonotype was seen many times. This chain uses TRBV10-1 with TRBJ2-7; the match to TRBD1 covers 9 bases. The ends lost 5 bases at V and 8 bases at J; junction bases unmatched: 10. The germline V gene has CDR1 WNHNN and CDR2 SYGVQD (reference sequence). This CDR3 is built from 14 residues. The CDR3 DNA sequence: TGCGCCAGCAGTACAGGGGGCACTTCACCCAAGCAGTACTTC. It encodes CASSTGGTSPKQYF.

This clonotype was detected ten times or more. J is TRBJ2-5 and V is TRBV7-3, with D unresolved. Germline V gives CDR1 SGHTA, CDR2 FQGTGA. CDR3 length equals 15 residues. V lost 4 bases, J lost 1 base, and 13 bases lay in between. The CDR3 nucleotides are TGTGCCAGCAGCTCCTCCAGACCGGGCCAAGAGACCCAGTACTTC. Translated: CASSSSRPGQETQYF.

This clonotype showed up many times. The CDR3 spells CSAKPGRSTNQPQHF. Written as DNA, the CDR3 is TGCAGTGCGAAACCGGGACGGAGCACTAATCAGCCCCAGCATTTT. This chain joins TRBV20-1 and TRBJ1-5, with D maybe TRBD1 (5 bases). V was cut by 6 bases and J by 4 bases, with 19 bases left in between. The CDR3 sequence is 15 residues long. Germline V CDR1 and CDR2: DFQATT, SNEGSKA (reference sequence).

At least ten counts were recorded for this clonotype. V and J are TRBV7-9 and TRBJ2-5; possibly TRBD1 or TRBD2 for D (5 bases each). The ends were cut back, 5 bases at V and 3 bases at J, with 10 bases in the middle. This CDR3 has 13 residues. Looked up from germline, CDR1 is SEHNR and CDR2 is FQNEAQ (reference sequence). The CDR3 DNA follows: TGTGCCAGCAGCCCCCGGGACGAAGAGACCCAGTACTTC. It is translated as CASSPRDEETQYF.

This clonotype came up many times. This chain joins TRBV3-2 and TRBJ2-1. TRBV3-2 is designated a pseudogene. The CDR3 loop spans 15 amino acids. The CDR3 reads CASSQMLSSYNEQFF. The CDR3 coding sequence is TGTGCCAGCAGCCAGATGCTCAGCTCCTACAATGAGCAGTTCTTC.